The 8 T cell receptor beta chains presented below share a single source sample, sequenced in a study of Graves' ophthalmopathy and Graves' hyperthyroidism. For repertoire sequencing, the TCR beta CDR3 regions were amplified from RNA transcripts. First-round RT-PCR relied on HTBI primers, and a second-round multiplex PCR came next. TCRdb independently ran MiXCR on the multiplex PCR reads; one entry per CDR3 protein. Here the sample spans 57,000 or so distinct CDR3 sequences, less than 65% being singletons. The specimen was peripheral blood. All receptors derive from an adult woman with Graves' ophthalmopathy.

About this clonotype itself: Here the CDR3 omits its conserved ending phenylalanine or tryptophan, so a read error is the likely source. No DNA is shown, since the ends of the CDR3 on it are uncertain; the CDR3 is the one TCRdb lists. The V gene is TRBV20-1, the J gene TRBJ2-6; TRBD2, the table's D call, was not compared with the DNA. The germline V gene has CDR1 DFQATT and CDR2 SNEGSKA (reference sequence). The CDR3 length is 15 residues, termini included. The CDR3 loop reads CSASGESSGANVRTD.

J is TRBJ2-1 and V is TRBV24-1, with 14 positions matching TRBD2. CDR3 size: 16 residues. Looked up from germline, CDR1 is KGHDR and CDR2 is SFDVKD. V lost 4 bases to trimming and J lost 7 bases; unmatched junction nucleotides: 5. Written as DNA, the CDR3 is TGTGCCACCAGTGACGTGACTAGCGGGAGGGCGAATGAGCAGTTCTTC. Its translation: CATSDVTSGRANEQFF.

Turning to this clonotype: Since a much larger clone is just one base distant, this may be a read error. This chain connects TRBV30 to TRBJ2-7; D assignment may be TRBD1 or TRBD2 (5 bases each). V gave up 2 bases and J gave up 3 bases, with 14 bases separating them. CDR1 and CDR2 from the germline V gene are GTSNPN and SVGIG (reference sequence). The CDR3 totals 14 residues. The CDR3 DNA is TGTGCCTGGAGTCAGGGACGGAATAACTACGAGCAGTACTTC. Residues: CAWSQGRNNYEQYF.

This clonotype ranks as medium-sized. The CDR3 loop reads CATSDLWPEAFF. CDR3 nucleotide sequence: TGTGCCACCAGTGATTTGTGGCCTGAAGCTTTCTTT. The rearrangement uses TRBV24-1 and TRBJ1-1; D unclear. Trimming stripped 0 bases from V and 6 bases from J, with 4 bases between. The V gene's germline CDR1 is KGHDR and CDR2 SFDVKD. The CDR3 totals 12 residues.

This clonotype showed up many times. At one end the junction does not follow the germline gene, possibly because of a read error. The CDR3 DNA reads TGCAGCGTGGAGACAGGGACCGGGGAGACCCAGTGCTTC. It encodes CSVETGTGETQCF. The chain uses TRBV29-1 and TRBJ2-5; 7 nucleotides match TRBD1. The CDR3 extends over 13 amino acids. Germline V CDR1 and CDR2: SQVTM, ANQGSEA.

This clonotype was recorded at least ten times. The rearrangement links TRBV5-8 to TRBJ2-3; the D gene is possibly TRBD2 (5 bases). V was shortened by 0 bases and J by 6 bases, with 8 bases between the two germline ends. The CDR3 is 13 residues long. Germline loops: CDR1 SGHTS, CDR2 YDEGEE. CDR3 in amino acids: CASSLERRDTQYF. As DNA, the CDR3 is TGTGCCAGCAGCTTGGAGCGGAGGGATACGCAGTATTTT.

The rearrangement links TRBV20-1 to TRBJ1-1, with D hard to call. CDR1 is DFQATT and CDR2 is SNEGSKA in the germline V gene (reference sequence). This CDR3 comprises 12 residues. CDR3 residues: CSPEGGRAEAFF. CDR3 coding DNA: TGCAGCCCGGAGGGCGGGAGGGCTGAAGCTTTCTTT.

This clonotype was seen many times. The chain uses TRBV2 and TRBJ2-7, with D hard to call. The ends were cut back, 6 bases at V and 1 base at J, with 1 base in the middle. The germline gives CDR1 SNHLY, CDR2 FYNNEI. The CDR3 covers 10 residues. CDR3 sequence: CASRSYEQYF. CDR3 in DNA: TGTGCCAGCAGATCCTACGAGCAGTACTTC.